The rows below give T cell receptor beta chains drawn from one sample of a study of identical twins. MiXCR was run by TCRdb on the 5' RACE reads, yielding one entry per CDR3 protein. In the table there are 210,000 or so distinct CDR3 sequences, 7.5% of which are singletons. Another study also made use of these data, one on yellow fever vaccine responses in identical twins.

The sample comprised memory (CD45RO+) T cells sorted from blood. These receptors came from a woman between 18 and 30 years old in good health. The CDR3 runs from the conserved cysteine through the conserved F or W. Each record gives: V gene, J gene, CDR3 protein.

v_call: TRBV6-5
j_call: TRBJ1-5
cdr3_aa: CASSSGEGNQPQHF

v_call: TRBV24-1
j_call: TRBJ2-1
cdr3_aa: CATSGSSPQVYNEQFF

v_call: TRBV7-2
j_call: TRBJ1-1
cdr3_aa: CASSLVQGSTEAFF

v_call: TRBV19
j_call: TRBJ2-5
cdr3_aa: CASSMAGRQYF

v_call: TRBV2
j_call: TRBJ2-1
cdr3_aa: CASSEAGTGEQFF

v_call: TRBV5-1
j_call: TRBJ1-1
cdr3_aa: CASSKQSMNTEAFF

v_call: TRBV20-1
j_call: TRBJ2-5
cdr3_aa: CSANREGQETQYF

v_call: TRBV5-1
j_call: TRBJ2-1
cdr3_aa: CASSIRQGAGNEQFF

v_call: TRBV24-1
j_call: TRBJ2-7
cdr3_aa: CATSDKGLRGTYEQYF

v_call: TRBV4-1
j_call: TRBJ2-1
cdr3_aa: CASSQESALSYNEQFF

v_call: TRBV7-9
j_call: TRBJ1-1
cdr3_aa: CASSLFSTEVFF

v_call: TRBV11-2
j_call: TRBJ2-1
cdr3_aa: CASSFIYNEQFF

v_call: TRBV5-1
j_call: TRBJ2-1
cdr3_aa: CASSLGQVHYNEQFF

v_call: TRBV15
j_call: TRBJ1-4
cdr3_aa: CATSRNRQGINEKLFF

v_call: TRBV6-2/TRBV6-3
j_call: TRBJ2-7
cdr3_aa: CASRQDTYEQYF

v_call: TRBV27
j_call: TRBJ1-2
cdr3_aa: CASSPRQGSLKDGYTF

v_call: TRBV6-6
j_call: TRBJ1-4
cdr3_aa: CASRSTGREKLFF

v_call: TRBV5-1
j_call: TRBJ1-1
cdr3_aa: CASSSTTGTPEAFF

v_call: TRBV12-3/TRBV12-4
j_call: TRBJ2-2
cdr3_aa: CASSSGNVAYNGELFF

v_call: TRBV3-1
j_call: TRBJ1-1
cdr3_aa: CASSAVKNTEAFF

v_call: TRBV4-3
j_call: TRBJ2-2
cdr3_aa: CASSQDHRGRGGGELFF

v_call: TRBV4-3
j_call: TRBJ2-6
cdr3_aa: CASSQEGQGTGANVLTF

v_call: TRBV6-4
j_call: TRBJ2-2
cdr3_aa: CASSARGLDTGELFF

v_call: TRBV20-1
j_call: TRBJ2-7
cdr3_aa: CSVRGQDYEQYF

v_call: TRBV6-5
j_call: TRBJ2-7
cdr3_aa: CASSYSGTGGDEQYF

v_call: TRBV6-2/TRBV6-3
j_call: TRBJ1-5
cdr3_aa: CASSYLGINQPQHF

v_call: TRBV20-1
j_call: TRBJ2-3
cdr3_aa: CSARDSGPQQPDTQYF

v_call: TRBV20-1
j_call: TRBJ2-1
cdr3_aa: CSARDLSGSVGSYNEQFF

v_call: TRBV28
j_call: TRBJ2-7
cdr3_aa: CASSLLGYEQYF

v_call: TRBV20-1
j_call: TRBJ2-3
cdr3_aa: CSARDRGRGKASTDTQYF

v_call: TRBV18
j_call: TRBJ2-3
cdr3_aa: CASSLVDGDTDTQYF

v_call: TRBV11-2
j_call: TRBJ2-7
cdr3_aa: CASRSDHYEQYF

v_call: TRBV5-1
j_call: TRBJ1-1
cdr3_aa: CASSFGPGMNTEAFF